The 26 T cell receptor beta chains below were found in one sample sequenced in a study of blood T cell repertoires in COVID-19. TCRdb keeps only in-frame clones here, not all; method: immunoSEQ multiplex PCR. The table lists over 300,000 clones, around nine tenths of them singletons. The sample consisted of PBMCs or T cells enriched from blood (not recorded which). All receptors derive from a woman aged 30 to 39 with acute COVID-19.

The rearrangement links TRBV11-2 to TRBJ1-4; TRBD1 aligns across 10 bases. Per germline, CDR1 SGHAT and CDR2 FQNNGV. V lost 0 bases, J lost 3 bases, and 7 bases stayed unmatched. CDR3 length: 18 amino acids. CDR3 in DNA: TGTGCCAGCAGCTTAGACGGGACAGGGGAGGAGGCTAATGAAAAACTGTTTTTT. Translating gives CASSLDGTGEEANEKLFF.

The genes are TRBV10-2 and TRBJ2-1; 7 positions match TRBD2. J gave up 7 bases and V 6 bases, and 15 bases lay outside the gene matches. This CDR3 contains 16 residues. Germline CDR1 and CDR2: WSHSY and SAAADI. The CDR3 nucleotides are TGCGCCAGCAGGCGTGGAGGGATAGCGGGCAGGAATGAGCAGTTCTTC. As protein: CASRRGGIAGRNEQFF.

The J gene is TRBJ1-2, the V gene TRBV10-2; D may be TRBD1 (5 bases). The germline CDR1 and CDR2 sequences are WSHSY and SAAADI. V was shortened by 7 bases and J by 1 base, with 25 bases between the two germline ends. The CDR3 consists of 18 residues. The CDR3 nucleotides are TGCGCCAGCACCGGGGGTATTCCAGGAGAAGCCTATAACTATGGCTACACCTTC. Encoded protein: CASTGGIPGEAYNYGYTF.

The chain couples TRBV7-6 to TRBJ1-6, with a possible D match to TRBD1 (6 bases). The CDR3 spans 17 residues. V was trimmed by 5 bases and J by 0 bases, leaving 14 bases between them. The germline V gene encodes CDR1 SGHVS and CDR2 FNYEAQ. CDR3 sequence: CASSPTGRSSYNSPLHF. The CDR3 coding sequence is TGTGCCAGCAGCCCTACAGGGCGCAGCTCCTATAATTCACCCCTCCACTTT.

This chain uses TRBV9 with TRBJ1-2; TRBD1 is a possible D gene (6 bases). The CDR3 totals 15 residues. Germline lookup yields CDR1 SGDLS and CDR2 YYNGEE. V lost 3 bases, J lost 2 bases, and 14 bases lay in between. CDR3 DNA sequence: TGTGCCAGCAGCGAGGCAACTACAGGGAACTATGGCTACACCTTC. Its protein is CASSEATTGNYGYTF.

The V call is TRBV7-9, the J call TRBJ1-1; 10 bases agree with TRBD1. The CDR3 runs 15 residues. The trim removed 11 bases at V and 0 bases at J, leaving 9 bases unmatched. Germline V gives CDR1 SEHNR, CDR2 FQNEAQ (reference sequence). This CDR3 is CAVQAGTGVNTEAFF. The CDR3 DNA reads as TGTGCCGTACAAGCCGGGACAGGGGTGAACACTGAAGCTTTCTTT.

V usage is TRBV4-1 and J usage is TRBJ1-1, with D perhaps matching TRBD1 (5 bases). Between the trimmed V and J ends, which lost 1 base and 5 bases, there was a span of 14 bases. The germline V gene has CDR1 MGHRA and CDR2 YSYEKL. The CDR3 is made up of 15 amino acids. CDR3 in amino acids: CASSQAIQGGTEAFF. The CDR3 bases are TGCGCCAGCAGCCAAGCCATCCAGGGTGGGACTGAAGCTTTCTTT.

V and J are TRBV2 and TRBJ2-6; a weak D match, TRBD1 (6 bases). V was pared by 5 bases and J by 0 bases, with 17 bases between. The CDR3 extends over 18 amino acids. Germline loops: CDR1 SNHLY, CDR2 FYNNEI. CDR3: CASSTPRGSSSGANVLTF. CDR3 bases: TGTGCCAGCAGTACCCCCAGGGGCTCGAGCTCTGGGGCCAACGTCCTGACTTTC.

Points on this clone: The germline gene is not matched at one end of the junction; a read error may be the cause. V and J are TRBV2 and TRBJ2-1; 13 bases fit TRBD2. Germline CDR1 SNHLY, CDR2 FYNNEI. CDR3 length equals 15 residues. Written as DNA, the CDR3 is TGTGCCAGCAGTACCACGGGACTAGCGGGGCCGCGAGCGCTCTTC. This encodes CASSTTGLAGPRALF.

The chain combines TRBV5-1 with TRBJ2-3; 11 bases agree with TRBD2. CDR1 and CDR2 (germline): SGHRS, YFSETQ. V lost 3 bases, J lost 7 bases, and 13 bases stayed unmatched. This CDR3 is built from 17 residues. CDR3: CASSYYIAGGNQYTQYF. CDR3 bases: TGCGCCAGCAGCTATTATATAGCGGGGGGGAATCAGTATACGCAGTATTTT.

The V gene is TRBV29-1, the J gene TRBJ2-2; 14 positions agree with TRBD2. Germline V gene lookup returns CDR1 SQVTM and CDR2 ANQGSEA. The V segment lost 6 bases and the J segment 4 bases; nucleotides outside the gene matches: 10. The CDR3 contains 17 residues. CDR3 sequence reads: CSVGGLAGGRATGELFF. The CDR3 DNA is TGCAGCGTCGGTGGACTAGCGGGGGGCCGGGCCACCGGGGAGCTGTTTTTT.

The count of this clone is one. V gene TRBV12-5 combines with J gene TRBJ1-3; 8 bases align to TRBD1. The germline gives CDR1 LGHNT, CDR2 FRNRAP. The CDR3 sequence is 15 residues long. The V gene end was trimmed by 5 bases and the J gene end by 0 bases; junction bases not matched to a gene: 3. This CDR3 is CASGLGTGSGNTIYF. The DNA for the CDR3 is TGTGCTAGTGGTCTCGGGACAGGCTCTGGAAACACCATATATTTT.

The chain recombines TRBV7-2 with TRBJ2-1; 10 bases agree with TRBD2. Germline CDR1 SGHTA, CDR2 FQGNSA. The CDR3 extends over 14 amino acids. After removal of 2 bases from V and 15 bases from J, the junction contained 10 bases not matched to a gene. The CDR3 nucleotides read TGTGCCAGCAGCTTAACCACGAGCGGGGGGGAACGGTTCTTC. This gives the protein CASSLTTSGGERFF.

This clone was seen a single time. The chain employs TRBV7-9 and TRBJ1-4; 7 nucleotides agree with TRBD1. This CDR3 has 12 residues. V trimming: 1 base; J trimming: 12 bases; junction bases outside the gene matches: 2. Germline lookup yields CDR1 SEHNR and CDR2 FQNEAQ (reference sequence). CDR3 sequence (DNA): TGTGCCAGCAGCTTAGGGGGGACAGAACTGTTTTTT. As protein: CASSLGGTELFF.

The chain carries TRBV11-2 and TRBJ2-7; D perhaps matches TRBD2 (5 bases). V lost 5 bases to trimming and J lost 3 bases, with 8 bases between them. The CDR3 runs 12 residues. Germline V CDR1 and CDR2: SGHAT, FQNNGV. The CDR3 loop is CASSPEGYEQYF. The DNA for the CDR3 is TGTGCCAGCAGCCCCGAGGGCTACGAGCAGTACTTC.

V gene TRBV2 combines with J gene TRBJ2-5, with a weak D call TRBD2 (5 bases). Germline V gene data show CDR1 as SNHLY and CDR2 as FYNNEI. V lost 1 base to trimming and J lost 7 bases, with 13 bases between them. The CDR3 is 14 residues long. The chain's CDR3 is CASSEGLYEGTQYF. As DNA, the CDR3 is TGTGCCAGCAGTGAAGGGCTTTACGAGGGGACCCAGTACTTC. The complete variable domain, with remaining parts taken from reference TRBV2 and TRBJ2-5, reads EPEVTQTPSHQVTQMGQEVILRCVPISNHLYFYWYRQILGQKVEFLVSFYNNEISEKSEIFDDQFSVERPDGSNFTLKIRSTKLEDSAMYFCASSEGLYEGTQYFGPGTRLLVL.

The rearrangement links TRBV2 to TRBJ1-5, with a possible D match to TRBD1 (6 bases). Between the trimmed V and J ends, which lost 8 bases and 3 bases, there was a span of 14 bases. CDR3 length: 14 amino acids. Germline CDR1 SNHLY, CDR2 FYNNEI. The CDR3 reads CASSPQGFNQPQHF. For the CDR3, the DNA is TGTGCCAGCTCCCCACAGGGTTTCAATCAGCCCCAGCATTTT.

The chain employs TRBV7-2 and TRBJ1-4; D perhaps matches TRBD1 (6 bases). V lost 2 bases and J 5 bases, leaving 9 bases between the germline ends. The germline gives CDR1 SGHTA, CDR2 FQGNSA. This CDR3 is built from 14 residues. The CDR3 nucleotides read TGTGCCAGCAGCTTAAGACAGGTCAATGAAAAACTGTTTTTT. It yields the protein CASSLRQVNEKLFF.

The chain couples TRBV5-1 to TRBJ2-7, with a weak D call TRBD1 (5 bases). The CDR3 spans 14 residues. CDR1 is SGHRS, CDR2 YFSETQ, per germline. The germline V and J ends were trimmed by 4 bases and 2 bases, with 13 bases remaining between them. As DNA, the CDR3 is TGCGCCAGCAGCCCAGTTGACAGTACCTACGAGCAGTACTTC. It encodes CASSPVDSTYEQYF. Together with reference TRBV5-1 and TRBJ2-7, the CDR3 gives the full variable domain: KAGVTQTPRYLIKTRGQQVTLSCSPISGHRSVSWYQQTPGQGLQFLFEYFSETQRNKGNFPGRFSGRQFSNSRSEMNVSTLELGDSALYLCASSPVDSTYEQYFGPGTRLTVT.

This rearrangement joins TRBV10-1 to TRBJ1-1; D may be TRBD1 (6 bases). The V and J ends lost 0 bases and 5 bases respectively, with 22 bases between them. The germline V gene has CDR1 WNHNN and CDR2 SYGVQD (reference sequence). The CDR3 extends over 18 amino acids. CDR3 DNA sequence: TGCGCCAGCAGTGAGTCGAAAAAGCGGCGAGAGGGGGTTACTGAAGCTTTCTTT. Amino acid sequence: CASSESKKRREGVTEAFF.

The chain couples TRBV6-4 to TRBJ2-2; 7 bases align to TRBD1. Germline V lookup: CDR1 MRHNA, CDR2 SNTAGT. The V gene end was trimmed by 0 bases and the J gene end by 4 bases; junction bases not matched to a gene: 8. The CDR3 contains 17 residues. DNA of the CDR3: TGTGCCAGCAGTGACTCGTCTAAGGGGGCGCGCACCGGGGAGCTGTTTTTT. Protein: CASSDSSKGARTGELFF.

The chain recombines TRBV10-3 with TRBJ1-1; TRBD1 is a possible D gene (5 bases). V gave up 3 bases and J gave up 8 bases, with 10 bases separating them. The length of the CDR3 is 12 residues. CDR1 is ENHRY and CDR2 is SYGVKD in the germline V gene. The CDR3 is CAISEFREEAFF. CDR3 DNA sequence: TGTGCCATCAGTGAATTCAGGGAAGAAGCTTTCTTT.

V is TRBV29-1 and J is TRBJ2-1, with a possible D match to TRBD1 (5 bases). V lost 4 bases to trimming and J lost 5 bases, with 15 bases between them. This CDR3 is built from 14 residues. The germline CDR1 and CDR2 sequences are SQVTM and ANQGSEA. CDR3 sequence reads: CSVVSHDRNNEQFF. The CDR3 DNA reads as TGCAGCGTTGTGTCCCACGACAGAAACAATGAGCAGTTCTTC.

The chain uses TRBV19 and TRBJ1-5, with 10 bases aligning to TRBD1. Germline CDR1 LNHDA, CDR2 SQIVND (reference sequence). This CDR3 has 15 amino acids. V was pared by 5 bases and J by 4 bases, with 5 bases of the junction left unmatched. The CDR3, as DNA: TGTGCCAGTAGTGTGGGACAGGGGACGAATCAGCCCCAGCATTTT. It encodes CASSVGQGTNQPQHF.

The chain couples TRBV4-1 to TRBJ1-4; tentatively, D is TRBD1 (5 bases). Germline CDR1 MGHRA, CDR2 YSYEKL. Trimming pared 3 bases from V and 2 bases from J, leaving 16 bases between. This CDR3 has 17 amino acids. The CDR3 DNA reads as TGCGCCAGCAGCCAGTCTGCTCCGACAGCCACTAATGAAAAACTGTTTTTT. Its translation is CASSQSAPTATNEKLFF.

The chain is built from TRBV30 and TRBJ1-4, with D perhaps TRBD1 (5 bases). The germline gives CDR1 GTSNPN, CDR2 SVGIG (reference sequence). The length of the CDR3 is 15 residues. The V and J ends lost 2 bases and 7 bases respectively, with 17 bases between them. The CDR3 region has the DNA TGTGCCTGGAGTTTCGGGTCAGGGTTTGGTGAAAAACTGTTTTTT. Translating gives CAWSFGSGFGEKLFF.